This TCR beta chain was recovered during a study of CD8+CD57+ T cells in acquired aplastic anemia. Study-level background: Sorted CD4+ and CD8+ cell DNA averaged around 3 ug.

This CDR3 has 13 amino acids. Trimming pared 5 bases from V and 7 bases from J, leaving 14 bases between. From germline, CDR1 is MNHEY and CDR2 SMNVEV (reference sequence). All patients picked for sequencing had shown, by flow cytometry, an expansion of CD8+CD57+ cells. Every patient presented with severe acquired aplastic anemia. No patient had been given any therapy when blood was sampled. Study conclusions and caveats: There were fewer than 35 CD8+ CDR3 sequences that occurred in both patients and controls.

Comment on this clonotype: The antigen is undetermined.

The template used for profiling TCR beta VDJ and CDR3 was genomic DNA. MiXCR, run by TCRdb on the reads, gives a single entry per CDR3 protein. The top ten clones hold 25% to 30% of a sample with around 130,000 distinct CDR3 sequences, under 60% of them seen once. Sequencing was carried out using sorted CD4+, CD8+, or CD8+CD57+ T cells (not recorded which) from PBMCs. This receptor was taken from a human donor with aplastic anemia. The rearrangement links TRBV27 to TRBJ1-2; no clear D gene. CDR3 DNA: TGTGCCAGCAGTCCGGCCCCGAGCGGTGGCTACACCTTC. This encodes CASSPAPSGGYTF.